This T cell receptor beta chain is drawn from a study of Tregs in tolerant kidney transplant recipients. Generated by immunoSEQ multiplex PCR, the TCRdb table keeps only in-frame clones and is missing some. Of under 95,000 clones listed, about 91% are singletons. This clone was seen a few times. The V end lost 1 base, the J end lost 7 bases, and 11 bases lay between the germline ends. This CDR3 has 14 residues. Germline lookup yields CDR1 LGHNA and CDR2 YNFKEQ. The sequencing here drew on Tregs from blood, taken before the transplant. The clonotype comes from a human donor who received a combined kidney and bone marrow transplant. The genes are TRBV4-2 and TRBJ1-3; a weak D match, TRBD1 (5 bases). In DNA, the CDR3 is TGTGCCAGCAGCCAAGCAGCAGGGACTAACACCATATATTTT. It translates to CASSQAAGTNTIYF.